This is a list of T cell receptor beta chains from one sample in a study of blood T cell repertoires in COVID-19. Generated by immunoSEQ multiplex PCR, the TCRdb table keeps only in-frame clones and is missing some. This table holds 250,000 to 350,000 clones, 80% to 85% found once. Sample: peripheral blood. The receptor set was obtained from a person aged 70 to 85 with COVID-19, enrolled during active disease. CDR3s include the opening cysteine and the closing phenylalanine or tryptophan. Fields, in order: D gene, clone size, J gene, V gene, CDR3 protein, CDR3 DNA. A D gene is named only where the DNA matches it firmly. Where a row states a size, it is once, few, many or the class of an expanded clone; other rows omit it.

d_call: TRBD2; clone_size: once; j_call: TRBJ2-1; v_call: TRBV13; cdr3_aa: CASSLARWSGGATLINEQFF; cdr3_nt: TGTGCCAGCAGCTTAGCCCGGTGGAGCGGGGGGGCGACTCTAATAAATGAGCAGTTCTTC
d_call: TRBD1; clone_size: NA; j_call: TRBJ2-5; v_call: TRBV19; cdr3_aa: CASSIPWTGGQETQYF; cdr3_nt: TGTGCCAGTAGTATACCCTGGACAGGGGGTCAAGAGACCCAGTACTTC
d_call: NA; clone_size: NA; j_call: TRBJ1-1; v_call: TRBV6-6; cdr3_aa: CASSPEGLPTEAFF; cdr3_nt: TGTGCCAGCAGTCCCGAGGGCCTGCCCACTGAAGCTTTCTTT
d_call: NA; clone_size: NA; j_call: TRBJ1-1; v_call: TRBV3-1/TRBV3-2; cdr3_aa: CASSSRDYPGEAFF; cdr3_nt: TGTGCCAGCAGCAGTCGGGACTACCCGGGGGAAGCTTTCTTT
d_call: NA; clone_size: NA; j_call: TRBJ1-6; v_call: TRBV7-2; cdr3_aa: CASRRVGIQSPLHF; cdr3_nt: TGTGCCAGCAGACGGGTCGGGATTCAATCACCCCTCCACTTT
d_call: NA; clone_size: NA; j_call: TRBJ2-7; v_call: TRBV9; cdr3_aa: CASSVDPDRDYEQYF; cdr3_nt: TGTGCCAGCAGCGTAGACCCGGACAGAGATTACGAGCAGTACTTC
d_call: NA; clone_size: NA; j_call: TRBJ2-2; v_call: TRBV7-2; cdr3_aa: CASSRAAGELFF; cdr3_nt: TGTGCCAGCAGTCGCGCCGCCGGGGAGCTGTTTTTT
d_call: NA; clone_size: once; j_call: TRBJ2-5; v_call: TRBV23-1; cdr3_aa: CASSQSPDDISRGWPPQYF; cdr3_nt: TGCGCCAGCAGTCAATCTCCGGACGACATAAGCAGGGGATGGCCGCCCCAGTACTTC
d_call: TRBD1; clone_size: NA; j_call: TRBJ2-5; v_call: TRBV7-3; cdr3_aa: CASSLGQGVQETQYF; cdr3_nt: TGTGCCAGCAGCTTAGGTCAGGGGGTCCAAGAGACCCAGTACTTC
d_call: TRBD1; clone_size: NA; j_call: TRBJ2-5; v_call: TRBV5-1; cdr3_aa: CASSLGQGAETQYF; cdr3_nt: TGCGCCAGCAGCTTAGGACAGGGGGCTGAGACCCAGTACTTC
d_call: TRBD1; clone_size: NA; j_call: TRBJ2-5; v_call: TRBV5-8; cdr3_aa: CASSRTGGFQGETQYF; cdr3_nt: TGTGCCAGCAGTAGGACAGGGGGATTCCAAGGGGAGACCCAGTACTTC
d_call: TRBD1; clone_size: few; j_call: TRBJ2-7; v_call: TRBV3-1/TRBV3-2; cdr3_aa: CASSQEPLRGQGLYEQYF; cdr3_nt: TGTGCCAGCAGCCAAGAACCTCTAAGGGGACAGGGATTATACGAGCAGTACTTC
d_call: NA; clone_size: NA; j_call: TRBJ1-1; v_call: TRBV12-3/TRBV12-4; cdr3_aa: CASSVRVMTEAFF; cdr3_nt: TGTGCCAGCAGTGTCAGGGTGATGACTGAAGCTTTCTTT
d_call: NA; clone_size: few; j_call: TRBJ1-2; v_call: TRBV28; cdr3_aa: CASRTGQSYGYTF; cdr3_nt: TGTGCCAGCAGGACCGGACAATCCTATGGCTACACCTTC
d_call: TRBD1; clone_size: NA; j_call: TRBJ2-7; v_call: TRBV7-9; cdr3_aa: CASSGGQGSSYEQYF; cdr3_nt: TGTGCCAGCAGCGGAGGACAGGGGTCCTCCTACGAGCAGTACTTC
d_call: TRBD1; clone_size: NA; j_call: TRBJ2-5; v_call: TRBV5-6; cdr3_aa: CASSGQVYQETQYF; cdr3_nt: TGTGCCAGCAGCGGACAGGTGTACCAAGAGACCCAGTACTTC
d_call: NA; clone_size: NA; j_call: TRBJ1-1; v_call: TRBV5-1; cdr3_aa: CASSSFQGNTEAFF; cdr3_nt: TGCGCCAGCAGCTCCTTTCAGGGAAACACTGAAGCTTTCTTT
d_call: TRBD2; clone_size: NA; j_call: TRBJ2-7; v_call: TRBV18; cdr3_aa: CASSSGAGGVEEQYF; cdr3_nt: TGTGCCAGCTCAAGCGGAGCGGGGGGGGTCGAGGAGCAGTACTTC
d_call: TRBD2; clone_size: NA; j_call: TRBJ2-2; v_call: TRBV9; cdr3_aa: CASSVYPSGGPTGELFF; cdr3_nt: TGTGCCAGCAGCGTATACCCCAGCGGGGGCCCCACCGGGGAGCTGTTTTTT
d_call: TRBD1; clone_size: NA; j_call: TRBJ2-5; v_call: TRBV3-1/TRBV3-2; cdr3_aa: CASSQGTGQGSQETQYF; cdr3_nt: TGTGCCAGCAGCCAAGGGACGGGACAGGGGAGCCAAGAGACCCAGTACTTC
d_call: NA; clone_size: NA; j_call: TRBJ1-2; v_call: TRBV4-3; cdr3_aa: CASSPAGGKGGYTF; cdr3_nt: TGCGCCAGCAGCCCCGCGGGGGGGAAGGGTGGCTACACCTTC
d_call: NA; clone_size: NA; j_call: TRBJ2-3; v_call: TRBV4-3; cdr3_aa: CASSQVGLSTDTQYF; cdr3_nt: TGCGCCAGCAGCCAAGTCGGACTAAGCACAGATACGCAGTATTTT